These T cell receptor beta chains were read from a single sample in a study of cytomegalovirus exposure and HLA in healthy donors. Using immunoSEQ multiplex PCR, the repertoire was profiled, and TCRdb retains in-frame clones only, with some absent. The sample holds 150,000 or so clones; roughly four fifths are singletons and the top ten take less than 3%. The sample taken for sequencing was PBMCs. Receptors originate from a female donor in good health and CMV-seronegative. CDR3s include the opening cysteine and the closing phenylalanine or tryptophan. A D gene is named only where the DNA matches it firmly.

d_gene	len	v_gene	j_gene	CDR3aa
TRBD2	14	TRBV7-6	NA	CASSLGTSSYEQYF
NA	15	TRBV4-3	TRBJ2-5	CASSQGTLARETQYF
TRBD1	15	TRBV6-1	TRBJ1-5	CASSEWGTGSQPQHF
TRBD2	15	TRBV11-2	TRBJ2-7	CASRRSGRREYEQYF
NA	12	TRBV6-5	TRBJ2-7	CASRDLTYEQYF
TRBD2	15	TRBV7-9	TRBJ2-5	CASSLHSGGAETQYF
NA	16	TRBV14	TRBJ2-3	CASSQDLGYLGDTQYF
TRBD2	17	TRBV4-3	TRBJ2-1	CASSPTPSGLSYNEQFF
NA	15	TRBV5-1	TRBJ2-5	CASSLEAGEGETQYF
TRBD1	14	TRBV2	TRBJ1-4	CASSDGQAAGKLFF
NA	14	TRBV19	TRBJ2-7	CASSIKRLSYEQYF
TRBD1	10	TRBV20-1	TRBJ2-7	CSADRDEQYF
NA	14	TRBV4-3	TRBJ2-7	CASSQNVGSYEQYF
TRBD2	17	TRBV13	TRBJ2-3	CASSFGLAGGPGDTQYF
NA	14	TRBV6-5	TRBJ1-2	CASKTPGQSYGYTF
TRBD2	15	TRBV15	TRBJ2-3	CATSARLASTDTQYF
TRBD1	15	TRBV7-9	TRBJ2-7	CASSLGDREVDEQYF
TRBD2	14	TRBV28	TRBJ2-2	CASSLAGVTGELFF